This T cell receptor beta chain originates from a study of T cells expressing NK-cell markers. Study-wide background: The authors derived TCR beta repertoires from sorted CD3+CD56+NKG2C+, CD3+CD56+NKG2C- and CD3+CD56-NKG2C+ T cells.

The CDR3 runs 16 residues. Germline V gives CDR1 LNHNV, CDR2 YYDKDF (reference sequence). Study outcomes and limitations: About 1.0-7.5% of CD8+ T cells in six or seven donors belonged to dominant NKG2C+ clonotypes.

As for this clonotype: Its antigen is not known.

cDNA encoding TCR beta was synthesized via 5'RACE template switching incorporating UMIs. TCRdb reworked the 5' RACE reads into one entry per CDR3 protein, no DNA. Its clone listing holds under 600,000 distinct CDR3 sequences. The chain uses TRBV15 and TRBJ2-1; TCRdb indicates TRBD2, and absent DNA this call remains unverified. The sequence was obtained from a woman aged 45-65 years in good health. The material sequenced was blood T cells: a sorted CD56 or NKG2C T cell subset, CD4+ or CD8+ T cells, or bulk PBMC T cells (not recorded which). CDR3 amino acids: CATSREGKAGAGEQFF. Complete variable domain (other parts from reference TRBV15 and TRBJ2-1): DAMVIQNPRYQVTQFGKPVTLSCSQTLNHNVMYWYQQKSSQAPKLLFHYYDKDFNNEADTPDNFQSRRPNTSFCFLDIRSPGLGDTAMYLCATSREGKAGAGEQFFGPGTRLTVL.